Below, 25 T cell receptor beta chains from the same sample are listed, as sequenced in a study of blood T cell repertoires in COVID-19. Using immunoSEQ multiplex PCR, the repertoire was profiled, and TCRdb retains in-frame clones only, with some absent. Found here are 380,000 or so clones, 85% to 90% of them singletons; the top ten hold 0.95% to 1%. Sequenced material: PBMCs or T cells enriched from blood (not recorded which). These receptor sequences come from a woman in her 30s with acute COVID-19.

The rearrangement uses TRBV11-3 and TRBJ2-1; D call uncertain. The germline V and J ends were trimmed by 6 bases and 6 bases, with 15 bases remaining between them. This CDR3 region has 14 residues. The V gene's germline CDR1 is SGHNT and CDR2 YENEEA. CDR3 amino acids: CASRLNRYSNEQFF. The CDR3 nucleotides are TGTGCCAGCAGGTTAAACAGATACTCCAATGAGCAGTTCTTC.

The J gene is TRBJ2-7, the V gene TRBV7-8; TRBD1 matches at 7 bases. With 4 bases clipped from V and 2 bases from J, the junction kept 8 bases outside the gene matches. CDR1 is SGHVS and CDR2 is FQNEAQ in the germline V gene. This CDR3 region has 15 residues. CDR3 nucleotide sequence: TGTGCCAGCAGCTGGACAGGCACACTACCCTACGAGCAGTACTTC. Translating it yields CASSWTGTLPYEQYF.

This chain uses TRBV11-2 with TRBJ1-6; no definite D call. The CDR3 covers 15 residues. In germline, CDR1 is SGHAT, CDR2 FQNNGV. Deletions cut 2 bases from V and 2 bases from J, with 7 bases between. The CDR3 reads CASSLLQAYNSPLHF. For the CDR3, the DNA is TGTGCCAGCAGCTTACTGCAGGCCTATAATTCACCCCTCCACTTT.

As DNA, the CDR3 is TGTGCCAGTAGGATGGGACAGGGATACACCGGGGAGCTGTTTTTT. Translating gives CASRMGQGYTGELFF. The genes are TRBV19 and TRBJ2-2; TRBD1 matches 9 bases. The germline V gene has CDR1 LNHDA and CDR2 SQIVND (reference sequence). Unmatched junction bases numbered 5, after V lost 6 bases and J lost 3 bases. The CDR3 is 15 residues long.

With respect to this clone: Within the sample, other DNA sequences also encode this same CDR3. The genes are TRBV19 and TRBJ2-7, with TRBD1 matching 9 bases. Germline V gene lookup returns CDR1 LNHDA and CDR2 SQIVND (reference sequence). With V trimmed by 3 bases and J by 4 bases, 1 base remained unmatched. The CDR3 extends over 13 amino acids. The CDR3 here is CASSMGQGYEQYF. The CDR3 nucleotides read TGTGCCAGTAGTATGGGACAGGGATACGAGCAGTACTTC. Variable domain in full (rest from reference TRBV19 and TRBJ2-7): DGGITQSPKYLFRKEGQNVTLSCEQNLNHDAMYWYRQDPGQGLRLIYYSQIVNDFQKGDIAEGYSVSREKKESFPLTVTSAQKNPTAFYLCASSMGQGYEQYFGPGTRLTVT.

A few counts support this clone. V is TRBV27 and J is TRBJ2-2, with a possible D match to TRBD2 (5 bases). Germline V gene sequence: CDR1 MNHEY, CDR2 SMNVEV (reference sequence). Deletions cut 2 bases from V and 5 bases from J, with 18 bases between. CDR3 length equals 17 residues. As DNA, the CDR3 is TGTGCCAGCAGTTTAAATTATAGGACTCCCGGTACCGGGGAGCTGTTTTTT. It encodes CASSLNYRTPGTGELFF.

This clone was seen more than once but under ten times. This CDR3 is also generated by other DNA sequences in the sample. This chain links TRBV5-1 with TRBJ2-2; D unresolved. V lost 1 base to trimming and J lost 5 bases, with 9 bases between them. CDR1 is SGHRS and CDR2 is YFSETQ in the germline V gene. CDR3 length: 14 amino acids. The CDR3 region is CASSLYPGTGELFF. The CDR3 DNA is TGCGCCAGCAGCTTGTATCCCGGGACCGGGGAGCTGTTTTTT.

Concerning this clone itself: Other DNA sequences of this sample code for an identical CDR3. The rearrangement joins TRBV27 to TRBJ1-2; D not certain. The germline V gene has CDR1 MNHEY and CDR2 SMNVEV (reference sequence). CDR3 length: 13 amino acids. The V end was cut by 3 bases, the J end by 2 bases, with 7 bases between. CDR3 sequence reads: CASSFAGNYGYTF. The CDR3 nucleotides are TGTGCCAGCAGTTTTGCCGGGAACTATGGCTACACCTTC.

CDR3 coding DNA: TGTGCCAGCAGCCAGAGTTTAGCGGGGGGAACCTACGAGCAGTACTTC. Translating gives CASSQSLAGGTYEQYF. The rearrangement uses TRBV7-6 and TRBJ2-7, with TRBD2 identical over 10 bases. V was clipped by 5 bases and J by 2 bases; unmatched bases: 9. The CDR3 length is 16 residues. Germline values: CDR1 SGHVS, CDR2 FNYEAQ.

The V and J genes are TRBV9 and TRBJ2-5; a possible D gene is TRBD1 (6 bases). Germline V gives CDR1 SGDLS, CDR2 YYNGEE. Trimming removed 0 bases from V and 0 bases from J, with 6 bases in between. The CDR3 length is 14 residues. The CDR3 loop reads CASSVGTDQETQYF. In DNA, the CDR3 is TGTGCCAGCAGCGTAGGGACAGACCAAGAGACCCAGTACTTC.

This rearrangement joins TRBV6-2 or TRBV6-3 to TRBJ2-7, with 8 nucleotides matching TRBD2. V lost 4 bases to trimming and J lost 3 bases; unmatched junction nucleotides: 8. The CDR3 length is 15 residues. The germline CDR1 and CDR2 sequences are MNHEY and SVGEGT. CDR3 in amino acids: CASSSPRLAFYEQYF. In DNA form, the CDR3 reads TGTGCCAGCAGTTCCCCCAGACTAGCGTTCTACGAGCAGTACTTC.

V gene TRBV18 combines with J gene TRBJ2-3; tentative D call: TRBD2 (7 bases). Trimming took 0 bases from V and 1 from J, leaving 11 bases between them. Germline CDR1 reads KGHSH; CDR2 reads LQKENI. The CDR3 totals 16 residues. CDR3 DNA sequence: TGTGCCAGCTCACCACCGGGGGGGCTTCGCACAGATACGCAGTATTTT. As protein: CASSPPGGLRTDTQYF.

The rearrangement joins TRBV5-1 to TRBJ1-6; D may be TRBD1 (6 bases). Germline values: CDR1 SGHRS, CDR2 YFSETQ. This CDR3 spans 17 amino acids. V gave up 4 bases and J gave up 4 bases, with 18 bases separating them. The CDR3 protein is CASSQDSSMRYNSPLHF. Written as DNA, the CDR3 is TGCGCCAGCAGCCAGGACAGCTCCATGAGATATAATTCACCCCTCCACTTT.

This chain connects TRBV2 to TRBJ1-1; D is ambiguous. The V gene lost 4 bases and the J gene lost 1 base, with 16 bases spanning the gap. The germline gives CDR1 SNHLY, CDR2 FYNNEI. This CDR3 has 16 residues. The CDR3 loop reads CASSAAAGKGNTEAFF. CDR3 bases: TGTGCCAGCAGTGCGGCGGCGGGCAAGGGGAACACTGAAGCTTTCTTT.

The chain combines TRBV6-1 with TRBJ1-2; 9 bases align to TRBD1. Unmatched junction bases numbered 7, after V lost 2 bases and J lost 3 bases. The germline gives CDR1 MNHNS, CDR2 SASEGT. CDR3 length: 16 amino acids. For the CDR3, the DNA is TGTGCCAGCAGTGAACTCCGGACAGGGGATTACTATGGCTACACCTTC. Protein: CASSELRTGDYYGYTF.

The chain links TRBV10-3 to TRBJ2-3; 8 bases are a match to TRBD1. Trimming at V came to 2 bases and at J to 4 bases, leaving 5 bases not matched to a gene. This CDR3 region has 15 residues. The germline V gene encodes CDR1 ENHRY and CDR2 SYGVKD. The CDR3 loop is CAISEGQGLADTQYF. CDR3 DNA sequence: TGTGCCATCAGTGAGGGACAGGGTTTGGCAGATACGCAGTATTTT.

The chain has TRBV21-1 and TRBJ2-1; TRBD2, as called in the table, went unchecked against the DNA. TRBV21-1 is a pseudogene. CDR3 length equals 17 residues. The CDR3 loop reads CASSKTAHSPQYNEQFF. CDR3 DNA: TGTGCCAGCAGCAAGACTGCTCATAGCCCGCAGTATAATGAGCAGTTCTTC.

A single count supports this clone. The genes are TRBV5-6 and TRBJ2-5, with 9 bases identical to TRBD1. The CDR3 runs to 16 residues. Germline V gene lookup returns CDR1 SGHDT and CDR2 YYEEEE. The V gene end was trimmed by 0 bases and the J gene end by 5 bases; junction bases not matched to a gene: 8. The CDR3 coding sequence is TGTGCCAGCAGCTTGGTCTGGGACAGGGCCTTCGAGACCCAGTACTTC. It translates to CASSLVWDRAFETQYF.

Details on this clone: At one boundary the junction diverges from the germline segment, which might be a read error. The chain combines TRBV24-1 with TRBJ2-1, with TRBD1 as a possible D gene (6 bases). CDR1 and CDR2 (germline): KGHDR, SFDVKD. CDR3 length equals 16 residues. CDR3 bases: TGTGCCACAAGTGGGTCCAGGACAGATCCGTTCGGTGAGCAGTTCTTC. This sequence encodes CATSGSRTDPFGEQFF.

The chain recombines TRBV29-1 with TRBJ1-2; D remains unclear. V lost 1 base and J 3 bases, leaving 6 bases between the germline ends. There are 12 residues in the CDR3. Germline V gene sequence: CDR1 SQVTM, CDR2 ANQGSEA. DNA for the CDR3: TGCAGCGTTGAAGTTCATTACTATGGCTACACCTTC. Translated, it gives CSVEVHYYGYTF.

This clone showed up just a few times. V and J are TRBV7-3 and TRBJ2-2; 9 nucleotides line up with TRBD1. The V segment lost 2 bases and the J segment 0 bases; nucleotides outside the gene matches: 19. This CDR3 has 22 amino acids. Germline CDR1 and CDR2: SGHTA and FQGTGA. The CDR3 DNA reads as TGTGCCAGCAGCTTAGCACACCTCGCCCGGGACAGGGTAGGCCCGAACACCGGGGAGCTGTTTTTT. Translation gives CASSLAHLARDRVGPNTGELFF.

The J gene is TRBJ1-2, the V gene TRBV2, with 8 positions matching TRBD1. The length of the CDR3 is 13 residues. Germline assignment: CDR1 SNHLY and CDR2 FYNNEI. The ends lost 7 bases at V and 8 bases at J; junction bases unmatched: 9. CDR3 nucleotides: TGTGCCAGCACCCCAGGGGGCGTGGGAGGCTACACCTTC. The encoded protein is CASTPGGVGGYTF. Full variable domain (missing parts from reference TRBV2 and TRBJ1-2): EPEVTQTPSHQVTQMGQEVILRCVPISNHLYFYWYRQILGQKVEFLVSFYNNEISEKSEIFDDQFSVERPDGSNFTLKIRSTKLEDSAMYFCASTPGGVGGYTFGSGTRLTVV.

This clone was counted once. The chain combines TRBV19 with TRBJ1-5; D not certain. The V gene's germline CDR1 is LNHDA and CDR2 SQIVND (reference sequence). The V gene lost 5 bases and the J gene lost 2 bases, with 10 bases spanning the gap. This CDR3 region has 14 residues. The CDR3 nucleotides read TGTGCCAGTAGTCTTGCGGAACGCAATCAGCCCCAGCATTTT. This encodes CASSLAERNQPQHF.

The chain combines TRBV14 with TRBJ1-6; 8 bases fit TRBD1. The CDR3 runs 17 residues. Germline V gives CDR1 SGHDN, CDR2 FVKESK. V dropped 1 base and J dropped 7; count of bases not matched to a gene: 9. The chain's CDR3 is CASSQAFGTGYNSPLHF. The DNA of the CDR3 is TGTGCCAGCAGCCAAGCTTTCGGGACAGGATACAATTCACCCCTCCACTTT. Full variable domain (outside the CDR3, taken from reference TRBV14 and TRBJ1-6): EAGVTQFPSHSVIEKGQTVTLRCDPISGHDNLYWYRRVMGKEIKFLLHFVKESKQDESGMPNNRFLAERTGGTYSTLKVQPAELEDSGVYFCASSQAFGTGYNSPLHFGNGTRLTVT.

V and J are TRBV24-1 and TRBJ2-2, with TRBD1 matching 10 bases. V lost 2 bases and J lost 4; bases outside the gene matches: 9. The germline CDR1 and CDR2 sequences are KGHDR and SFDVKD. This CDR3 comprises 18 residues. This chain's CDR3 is CATSDSSARQGATGELFF. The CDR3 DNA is TGTGCCACCAGTGATTCCTCCGCGCGACAGGGGGCCACCGGGGAGCTGTTTTTT.